A single sample gave rise to the 31 T cell receptor beta chains below, sequenced in a study of blood T cells in healthy people across ages. For the second PCR, which ran for roughly 7 to 11 cycles, a sample-barcoded 5' primer and a J-beta primer mix were used. TCRdb reprocessed the 5' RACE reads with MiXCR, giving one entry per CDR3 protein. The sample contains 1.5 million to 2 million distinct CDR3 sequences, around 42% of which appear only once. Material for sequencing was blood. These receptors came from a human donor in good health.

This clonotype turned up a few times. The J gene is TRBJ2-1, the V gene TRBV6-6; D is ambiguous. CDR1 and CDR2 (germline): MNHNY, SVGAGI (reference sequence). The CDR3 runs to 14 residues. Trimming left V 3 bases short and J 4 bases short, with 10 bases between. The CDR3 spells CASSYQIVYNEQFF. The CDR3, as DNA: TGTGCCAGCAGTTATCAAATAGTATACAATGAGCAGTTCTTC.

The rearrangement uses TRBV12-3 or TRBV12-4 and TRBJ2-5; 9 nucleotides align to TRBD2. The CDR3 runs 17 residues. The V segment lost 3 bases and the J segment 5 bases; nucleotides outside the gene matches: 13. CDR3 nucleotides: TGTGCCAGCAGTTTGATCAGCGGGGGGCTTCGCGGGGAGACCCAGTACTTC. Translated, it gives CASSLISGGLRGETQYF.

This clonotype was recorded only once. The rearrangement links TRBV7-8 to TRBJ2-3; TRBD2 agrees at 7 bases. Germline V lookup: CDR1 SGHVS, CDR2 FQNEAQ. Trimming took 4 bases from V and 5 from J; bases not matched to a gene: 6. The CDR3 runs to 14 residues. DNA of the CDR3: TGTGCCAGCAGCTGGAGCGGGGAATTAGATACGCAGTATTTT. Protein sequence: CASSWSGELDTQYF.

The chain recombines TRBV6-1 with TRBJ2-1, with 13 bases fitting TRBD2. The CDR3 length is 18 residues. Germline V gene data show CDR1 as MNHNS and CDR2 as SASEGT. The CDR3 DNA reads TGTGCTAGCGACCCCGGGACTAGCGGGGCCAAGGTTGGGAATGAGCAGTTCTTC. Its translation: CASDPGTSGAKVGNEQFF.

The chain is built from TRBV4-2 and TRBJ2-4; perhaps TRBD2 as D (6 bases). The J call may be in error: the DNA end matches TRBJ2-7 better. This CDR3 has 15 amino acids. Germline V gene data show CDR1 as LGHNA and CDR2 as YNFKEQ. CDR3 coding DNA: TGTGCCAGCAGCCAAGAACCGGGGGTCAGTTACGAGCAGTACTTC. Amino acid sequence: CASSQEPGVSYEQYF.

The count of this clonotype is one. This chain links TRBV28 with TRBJ1-1, with no clear D. CDR1 MDHEN and CDR2 SYDVKM come from the germline V gene. The CDR3 extends over 11 amino acids. Trimming left V 6 bases short and J 9 bases short, with 11 bases between. This chain's CDR3 is CASRLKRQAFF. CDR3 nucleotides: TGTGCCAGCAGGTTAAAACGGCAAGCTTTCTTT.

The chain combines TRBV4-3 with TRBJ2-5; TRBD1 agrees at 7 bases. Looked up from germline, CDR1 is LGHNA and CDR2 is YSLEER. Trimming at V came to 0 bases and at J to 5 bases, leaving 18 bases not matched to a gene. The CDR3 has 19 residues. The CDR3 nucleotides are TGCGCCAGCAGCCAAGAAGGGCCGGGACAGACGTTCTTAGGGGAGACCCAGTACTTC. Its protein product is CASSQEGPGQTFLGETQYF.

On this clonotype: One end of the junction fails to match germline, which may point to a read error. The chain links TRBV7-9 to TRBJ1-1; D remains ambiguous. The CDR3 is 14 residues long. CDR1 is SEHNR and CDR2 is FQNEAQ in the germline V gene (reference sequence). CDR3: CASSLRTLNIEAFF. The CDR3 coding sequence is TGTGCCAGCAGCCTTCGGACCTTGAACATTGAAGCTTTCTTT.

This clonotype was observed a handful of times. The chain is built from TRBV12-3 or TRBV12-4 and TRBJ1-5; possible D gene TRBD1, 6 bases. The CDR3 consists of 16 residues. V lost 0 bases and J lost 2, with 11 bases in between. CDR3 loop: CASSLAWGLGNQPQHF. Here the CDR3 DNA reads TGTGCCAGCAGTTTAGCGTGGGGGCTCGGCAATCAGCCCCAGCATTTT.

This clonotype was observed at least ten times. V is TRBV7-2 and J is TRBJ2-7; a possible D gene is TRBD1 (5 bases). This CDR3 comprises 13 residues. Germline V gene data show CDR1 as SGHTA and CDR2 as FQGNSA. V was shortened by 6 bases and J by 3 bases, with 12 bases between the two germline ends. The CDR3 region is CASSFRDSYEQYF. The CDR3 coding sequence is TGTGCCAGCAGTTTCAGAGACAGCTACGAGCAGTACTTC.

This chain uses TRBV12-3 or TRBV12-4 with TRBJ2-3; D is possibly TRBD1 or TRBD2 (5 bases each). Trimming cost V 2 bases and J 2 bases, with 11 bases left between them. This CDR3 spans 15 amino acids. The CDR3 bases are TGTGCCAGCAGTTTACTACGAGGGGACACAGATACGCAGTATTTT. This encodes CASSLLRGDTDTQYF.

On this clonotype itself: The junction departs from the called germline gene at one end, perhaps through a read error. The chain employs TRBV7-2 and TRBJ2-6; D gene ambiguous. The V gene's germline CDR1 is SGHTA and CDR2 FQGNSA. This CDR3 comprises 17 residues. The CDR3 DNA sequence: TGTGCCAGCAGCTTAGATCGTGTGATAACTGGGACCAACGTCCTGACTTTC. It yields the protein CASSLDRVITGTNVLTF.

The CDR3 coding sequence is TGCAGTGCTGCTATTCGCGGGGGTGTCCCTAGCACAGATACGCAGTATTTT. Translating gives CSAAIRGGVPSTDTQYF. The genes are TRBV20-1 and TRBJ2-3; 7 positions match TRBD2. The CDR3 is 17 residues long. Germline CDR1 reads DFQATT; CDR2 reads SNEGSKA (reference sequence). V lost 5 bases, J lost 0 bases, and 14 bases stayed unmatched.

The CDR3 bases are TGTGCCAGCAGCGAGCAGAGCGCTTATTACAATGAGCAGTTCTTC. Translating gives CASSEQSAYYNEQFF. The J gene is TRBJ2-1, the V gene TRBV9, with D unresolved. Germline V gene sequence: CDR1 SGDLS, CDR2 YYNGEE. The length of the CDR3 is 15 residues. The V gene lost 3 bases and the J gene lost 4 bases, with 14 bases spanning the gap.

As concerns this clonotype: Germline is not matched at one junction end, which may reflect a read error. The chain uses TRBV15 and TRBJ2-4; TRBD2 aligns across 10 bases. CDR3 length: 16 residues. CDR1 and CDR2 (germline): LNHNV, YYDKDF (reference sequence). The CDR3, as DNA: TGTGCCACCAGCGGAGATACTAGCGGGGACCCCTACGAACAGTACTTC. Amino acids: CATSGDTSGDPYEQYF.

This clonotype appeared a few times. J is TRBJ2-7 and V is TRBV7-9; D perhaps matches TRBD2 (5 bases). Per germline, CDR1 SEHNR and CDR2 FQNEAQ (reference sequence). CDR3 length equals 14 residues. The V gene lost 3 bases and the J gene lost 7 bases, with 16 bases spanning the gap. CDR3 coding DNA: TGTGCCAGCAGCTTTGGGAGCGGCACTGGGGAGCAGTACTTC. Translation: CASSFGSGTGEQYF.

V gene TRBV5-1 combines with J gene TRBJ1-4; perhaps TRBD1 as D (6 bases). This CDR3 has 13 amino acids. Germline V CDR1 and CDR2: SGHRS, YFSETQ. V gave up 3 bases and J gave up 8 bases, with 11 bases separating them. The CDR3 DNA reads TGCGCCAGCAGCTCAGGGGACTACGAAAAACTGTTTTTT. Protein: CASSSGDYEKLFF.

The genes are TRBV6-6 and TRBJ2-7; 7 nucleotides match TRBD2. The CDR3 runs 14 residues. The germline V gene has CDR1 MNHNY and CDR2 SVGAGI (reference sequence). V trimming: 9 bases; J trimming: 0 bases; junction bases outside the gene matches: 8. CDR3 residues: CASSGRGTSYEQYF. The CDR3 DNA reads TGTGCCAGTTCTGGGCGGGGGACCTCCTACGAGCAGTACTTC.

The chain carries TRBV4-3 and TRBJ2-7, with 9 nucleotides matching TRBD1. Trimming took 4 bases from V and 0 from J; bases not matched to a gene: 4. Germline CDR1 LGHNA, CDR2 YSLEER. The length of the CDR3 is 15 residues. CDR3 protein: CASSPGDRVSYEQYF. The CDR3 nucleotides read TGCGCCAGCAGCCCCGGGGACAGGGTCTCCTACGAGCAGTACTTC.

Note on this clonotype: At one end the junction does not follow the germline gene, possibly because of a read error. The V and J genes are TRBV14 and TRBJ1-2; 8 bases match TRBD1. CDR3 length equals 17 residues. CDR1 and CDR2 (germline): SGHDN, FVKESK. The CDR3 here is CASSHGTGGRANYGYTF. CDR3 coding DNA: TGTGCCAGCAGCCATGGTACAGGGGGGAGAGCTAACTACGGCTACACCTTC.

This clonotype was found a few times. This chain uses TRBV10-3 with TRBJ2-1, with TRBD1 as a possible D gene (5 bases). This CDR3 is 21 amino acids long. Trimming cost V 2 bases and J 0 bases, with 26 bases left between them. Germline V lookup: CDR1 ENHRY, CDR2 SYGVKD. CDR3 residues: CAISEIGRALASTVSYNEQFF. The CDR3 DNA sequence: TGTGCCATCAGTGAGATAGGCAGGGCCTTGGCTTCTACGGTCTCCTACAATGAGCAGTTCTTC.

This clonotype occurred a few times. The genes are TRBV27 and TRBJ2-6; 7 positions agree with TRBD2. Germline CDR1 is MNHEY and CDR2 is SMNVEV (reference sequence). The CDR3 runs 15 residues. Trimming took 7 bases from V and 1 from J; bases not matched to a gene: 4. For the CDR3, the DNA is TGTGCCAGCACCATGGGGGGGTCTGGGGCCAACGTCCTGACTTTC. Its protein product is CASTMGGSGANVLTF.

The genes are TRBV4-1 and TRBJ2-4; D might be TRBD2 (5 bases). Trimming shortened V by 1 base and J by 3 bases, and 16 bases separated the two germline ends. This CDR3 is 17 amino acids long. Germline CDR1 is MGHRA and CDR2 is YSYEKL. CDR3 DNA sequence: TGCGCCAGCAGCCAAGGAGCCCCCCTGGGGAGCAAAAACATTCAGTACTTC. This translates into CASSQGAPLGSKNIQYF.

The V and J genes are TRBV7-6 and TRBJ2-5, with D perhaps TRBD2 (6 bases). Germline V gene sequence: CDR1 SGHVS, CDR2 FNYEAQ. This CDR3 is 14 amino acids long. The V gene lost 7 bases and the J gene lost 5 bases, with 17 bases spanning the gap. DNA of the CDR3: TGTGCCAGCACCGTAGGAGGGCTTTGGGAGACCCAGTACTTC. Its protein product is CASTVGGLWETQYF.

The chain uses TRBV2 and TRBJ1-1, with D hard to call. The CDR3 extends over 11 amino acids. Germline CDR1 and CDR2: SNHLY and FYNNEI. Trimming took off 8 bases at V and 11 bases at J, with 15 bases between the two ends. DNA for the CDR3: TGTGCCAGCTACGGAGGCAAGGCTGCTTTCTTT. Its translation: CASYGGKAAFF.

A few counts support this clonotype. This sequence joins TRBV6-5 and TRBJ2-7, with D possibly TRBD1 on 6 matching bases. CDR3 length equals 17 residues. V lost 0 bases to trimming and J lost 4 bases, with 19 bases between them. Germline loops: CDR1 MNHEY, CDR2 SVGAGI. CDR3 in DNA: TGTGCCAGCAGTTACTCGTCCCGAACAACAGGGTGGTACGAGCAGTACTTC. Translated, it gives CASSYSSRTTGWYEQYF.

This clonotype was seen a handful of times. The J gene is TRBJ2-7, the V gene TRBV20-1, with 10 bases fitting TRBD2. The J segment lost 4 bases and the V segment lost 3 bases, leaving 9 bases of the junction unmatched. The CDR3 is made up of 15 amino acids. Germline CDR1 is DFQATT and CDR2 is SNEGSKA (reference sequence). The CDR3 is CSARDSGGPQYEQYF. In DNA, the CDR3 is TGCAGTGCTAGGGATAGCGGGGGGCCTCAATACGAGCAGTACTTC.

This clonotype was counted only a few times. The chain is built from TRBV29-1 and TRBJ2-6; 10 bases line up with TRBD1. The CDR3 is 16 amino acids. CDR1 and CDR2 (germline): SQVTM, ANQGSEA. V gave up 5 bases and J gave up 0 bases; unmatched junction bases: 4. The CDR3 loop is CSVRDRGVSGANVLTF. DNA of the CDR3: TGCAGCGTTAGGGACAGGGGCGTCTCTGGGGCCAACGTCCTGACTTTC.

The V and J genes are TRBV3-1 and TRBJ1-2; 7 bases match TRBD1. V lost 6 bases to trimming and J lost 3 bases; unmatched junction nucleotides: 13. The germline gives CDR1 LGHDT, CDR2 YNNKEL (reference sequence). There are 16 residues in the CDR3. The CDR3 nucleotides are TGTGCCAGCAGGGACGAAGGGGGCGCGGTAGACTATGGCTACACCTTC. This encodes CASRDEGGAVDYGYTF.

Only a few counts were recorded for this clonotype. The J gene is TRBJ2-5, the V gene TRBV28, with D possibly matching TRBD2 (6 bases). The CDR3 is made up of 12 amino acids. Trimming took off 8 bases at V and 7 bases at J, with 14 bases between the two ends. Germline V gives CDR1 MDHEN, CDR2 SYDVKM. The CDR3 loop reads CASGLARGTQYF. In DNA form, the CDR3 reads TGTGCCAGCGGGCTAGCGAGGGGGACCCAGTACTTC.

This clonotype showed up just a few times. V is TRBV30 and J is TRBJ1-2; D call uncertain. This CDR3 region has 14 residues. Per germline, CDR1 GTSNPN and CDR2 SVGIG (reference sequence). The V and J ends lost 2 bases and 4 bases respectively, with 14 bases between them. The CDR3 loop is CAWSFGARTYGYTF. The CDR3 DNA follows: TGTGCCTGGAGTTTTGGAGCCCGTACCTATGGCTACACCTTC. The complete variable domain, with remaining parts taken from reference TRBV30 and TRBJ1-2, reads SQTIHQWPATLVQPVGSPLSLECTVEGTSNPNLYWYRQAAGRGLQLLFYSVGIGQISSEVPQNLSASRPQDRQFILSSKKLLLSDSGFYLCAWSFGARTYGYTFGSGTRLTVV.